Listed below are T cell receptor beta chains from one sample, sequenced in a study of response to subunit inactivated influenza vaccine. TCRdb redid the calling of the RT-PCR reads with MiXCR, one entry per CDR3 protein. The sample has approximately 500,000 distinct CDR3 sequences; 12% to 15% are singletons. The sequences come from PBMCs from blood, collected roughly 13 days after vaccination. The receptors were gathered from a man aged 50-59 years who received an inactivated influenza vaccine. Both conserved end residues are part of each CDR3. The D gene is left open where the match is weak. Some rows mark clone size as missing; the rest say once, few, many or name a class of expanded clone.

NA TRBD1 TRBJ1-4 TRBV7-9 CASATGINEKLFF TGTGCCAGCGCGACAGGGATTAATGAAAAACTGTTTTTT
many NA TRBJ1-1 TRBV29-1 CSVEMGTPRRGPPGTEAFF TGCAGCGTTGAAATGGGAACTCCCCGACGGGGACCGCCTGGGACTGAAGCTTTCTTT
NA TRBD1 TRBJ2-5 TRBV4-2 CASSSPGQGETQYF TGTGCCAGCAGTTCTCCCGGACAGGGAGAGACCCAGTACTTC
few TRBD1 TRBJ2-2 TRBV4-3 CASSYGLGTATGELFF TGCGCCAGCAGCTATGGGCTAGGGACAGCCACCGGGGAGCTGTTTTTT
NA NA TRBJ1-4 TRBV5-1 CASSLTRAGAPNEKLFF TGCGCCAGCAGCTTGACCCGCGCAGGGGCTCCTAATGAAAAACTGTTTTTT
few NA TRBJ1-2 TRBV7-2 CASSPKSPAGYTF TGTGCCAGCAGCCCGAAGTCCCCGGCTGGCTACACCTTC
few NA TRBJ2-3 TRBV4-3 CASSQDFSTADTQYF TGCGCCAGCAGCCAAGATTTTTCGACCGCAGATACGCAGTATTTT
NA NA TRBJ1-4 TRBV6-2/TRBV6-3 CASSYRINEKLFF TGTGCCAGCAGTTACAGGATTAATGAAAAACTGTTTTTT
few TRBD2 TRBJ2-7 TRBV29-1 CSPTGGDHFSYEQYF TGCAGCCCCACTGGGGGGGACCACTTCTCCTACGAGCAGTACTTC
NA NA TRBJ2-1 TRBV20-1 CSAAPGYGEQFF TGCAGTGCCGCTCCTGGATACGGTGAGCAGTTCTTC
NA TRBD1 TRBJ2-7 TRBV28 CASSLTQGARGEQYF TGTGCCAGCAGTTTAACTCAGGGGGCTCGGGGGGAGCAGTACTTC
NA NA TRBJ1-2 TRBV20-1 CSAPRAGGVYGYTF TGCAGTGCGCCCCGGGCAGGTGGTGTCTATGGCTACACCTTC
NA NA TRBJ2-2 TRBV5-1 CASSLGGTTHTGELFF TGCGCCAGCAGCTTGGGGGGGACAACCCACACCGGGGAGCTGTTTTTT
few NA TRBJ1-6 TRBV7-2 CASSGQNYNSPLHF TGTGCCAGCAGCGGACAGAACTATAATTCACCCCTCCACTTT
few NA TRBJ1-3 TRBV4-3 CASSPSPAGSSGNTIYF TGCGCCAGCAGCCCATCCCCGGCGGGGAGCTCTGGAAACACCATATATTTT
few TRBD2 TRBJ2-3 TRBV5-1 CASRRTRSTDTQYF TGCGCCAGCAGGCGGACTAGAAGCACAGATACGCAGTATTTT
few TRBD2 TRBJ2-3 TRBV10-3 CAISDRSSGSTDTQYF TGTGCCATCAGTGATCGATCTAGCGGGAGCACAGATACGCAGTATTTT
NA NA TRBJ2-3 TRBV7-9 CASSRGEGFERTDTQYF TGTGCCAGCAGTCGGGGCGAGGGATTCGAGAGGACAGATACGCAGTATTTT
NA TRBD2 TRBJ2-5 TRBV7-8 CASSSRRWAGGPETQYF TGTGCCAGCAGCTCTCGCCGATGGGCGGGGGGGCCAGAGACCCAGTACTTC
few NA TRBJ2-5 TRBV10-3 CAISLGQTWETQYF TGTGCCATCAGCTTAGGACAGACCTGGGAGACCCAGTACTTC
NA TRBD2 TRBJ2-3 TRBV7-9 CASSWGTSVGADTQYF TGTGCCAGCAGCTGGGGGACTAGCGTCGGGGCAGATACGCAGTATTTT
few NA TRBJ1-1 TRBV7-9 CASSLGEGNTEAFF TGTGCCAGCAGCTTAGGAGAGGGAAACACTGAAGCTTTCTTT
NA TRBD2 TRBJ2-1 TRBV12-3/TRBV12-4 CASSLAGGGGNEQFF TGTGCCAGCAGTTTAGCGGGGGGGGGTGGAAATGAGCAGTTCTTC
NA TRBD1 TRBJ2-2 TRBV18 CASSPGTGGRRTGELFF TGTGCCAGCTCACCGGGGACAGGGGGCCGGAGGACCGGGGAGCTGTTTTTT
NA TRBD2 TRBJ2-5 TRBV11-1 CASSFGLAEETQYF TGTGCCAGCAGCTTCGGACTAGCGGAAGAGACCCAGTACTTC
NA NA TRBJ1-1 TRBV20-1 CSARATPLRNTEAFF TGCAGTGCTAGAGCCACGCCCTTACGGAACACTGAAGCTTTCTTT
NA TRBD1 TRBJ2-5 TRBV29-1 CSVEDRGPETQYF TGCAGCGTTGAAGACAGGGGGCCAGAGACCCAGTACTTC
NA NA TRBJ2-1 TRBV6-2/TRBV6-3 CASSYMELGEQFF TGTGCCAGCAGTTACATGGAACTAGGTGAGCAGTTCTTC
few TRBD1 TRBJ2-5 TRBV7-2 CASSLAQRGRRETQYF TGTGCCAGCAGCTTAGCGCAAAGGGGGCGCAGGGAGACCCAGTACTTC
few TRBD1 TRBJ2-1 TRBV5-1 CASSLGDRVLGEQFF TGCGCCAGCAGCTTGGGGGACAGGGTATTAGGTGAGCAGTTCTTC
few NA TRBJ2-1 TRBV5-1 CASSLDLQEDEQFF TGCGCCAGCAGCTTGGATTTACAGGAGGATGAGCAGTTCTTC
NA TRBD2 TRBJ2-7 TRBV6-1 CASSAVTSGSYEQYF TGTGCCAGCAGTGCCGTGACTAGCGGATCCTACGAGCAGTACTTC
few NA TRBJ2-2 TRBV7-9 CASSRGESTGELFF TGTGCCAGCAGCAGGGGGGAAAGCACCGGGGAGCTGTTTTTT
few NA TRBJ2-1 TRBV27 CASSPITVLGASYNEQFF TGTGCCAGCAGTCCCATAACCGTACTAGGGGCCTCCTACAATGAGCAGTTCTTC
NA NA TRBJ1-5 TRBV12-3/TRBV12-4 CASSFEGINQPQHF TGTGCCAGCAGTTTTGAGGGGATCAATCAGCCCCAGCATTTT
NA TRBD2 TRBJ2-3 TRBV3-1 CASSRSGSDSDTQYF TGTGCCAGCAGCCGTAGCGGGAGCGATTCAGATACGCAGTATTTT
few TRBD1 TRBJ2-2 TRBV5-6 CASSLTGVNTGELFF TGTGCCAGCAGCTTGACAGGGGTGAACACCGGGGAGCTGTTTTTT
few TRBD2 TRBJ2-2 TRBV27 CASSLSRLAGDIGELFF TGTGCCAGCAGTTTATCGCGTCTAGCGGGAGATATCGGGGAGCTGTTTTTT
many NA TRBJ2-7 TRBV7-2 CASSLGLRSYEQYF TGTGCCAGCAGCTTGGGGTTGAGATCCTACGAGCAGTACTTC
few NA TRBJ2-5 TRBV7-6 CASSLGPGAFETQYF TGTGCCAGCAGCTTAGGGCCGGGGGCCTTTGAGACCCAGTACTTC
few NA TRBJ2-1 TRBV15 CATSIPAKSYNEQFF TGTGCCACCAGCATCCCAGCGAAATCCTACAATGAGCAGTTCTTC
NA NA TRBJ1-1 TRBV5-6 CASSLAGGRTEAFF TGTGCCAGCAGCTTGGCGGGGGGACGGACTGAAGCTTTCTTT
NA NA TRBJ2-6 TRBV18 CASSPKQSGANVLTF TGTGCCAGCTCACCTAAGCAATCTGGGGCCAACGTCCTGACTTTC
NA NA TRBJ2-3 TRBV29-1 CSVDRWGAGTDTQYF TGCAGCGTTGATCGTTGGGGGGCGGGCACAGATACGCAGTATTTT
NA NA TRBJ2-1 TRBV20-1 CSARDFGVAGNEQFF TGCAGTGCTAGAGATTTCGGGGTCGCGGGCAATGAGCAGTTCTTC
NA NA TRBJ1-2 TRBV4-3 CASSQGGGGAYGYTF TGCGCCAGCAGCCAAGGAGGGGGGGGCGCTTATGGCTACACCTTC